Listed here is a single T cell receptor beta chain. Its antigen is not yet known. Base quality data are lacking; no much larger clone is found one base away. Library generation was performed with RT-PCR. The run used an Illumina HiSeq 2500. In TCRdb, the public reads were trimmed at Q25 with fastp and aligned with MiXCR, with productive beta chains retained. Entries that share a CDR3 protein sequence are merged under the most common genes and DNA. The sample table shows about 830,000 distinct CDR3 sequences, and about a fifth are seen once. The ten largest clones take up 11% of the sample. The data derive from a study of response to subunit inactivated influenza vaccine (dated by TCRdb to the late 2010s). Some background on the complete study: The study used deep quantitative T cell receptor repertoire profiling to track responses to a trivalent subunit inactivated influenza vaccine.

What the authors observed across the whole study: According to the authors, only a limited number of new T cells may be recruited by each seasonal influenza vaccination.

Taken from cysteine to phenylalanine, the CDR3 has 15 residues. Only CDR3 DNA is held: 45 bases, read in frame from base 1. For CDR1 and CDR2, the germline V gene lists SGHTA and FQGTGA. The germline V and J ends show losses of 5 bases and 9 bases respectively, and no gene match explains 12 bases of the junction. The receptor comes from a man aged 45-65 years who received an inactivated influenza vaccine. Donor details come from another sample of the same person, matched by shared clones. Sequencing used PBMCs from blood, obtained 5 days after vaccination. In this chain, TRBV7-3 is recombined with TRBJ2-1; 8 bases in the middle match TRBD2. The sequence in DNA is TGTGCCAGCAGCCCCAGGGGTAGCGGGATTCCTGAGCAGTTCTTC. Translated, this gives CASSPRGSGIPEQFF.